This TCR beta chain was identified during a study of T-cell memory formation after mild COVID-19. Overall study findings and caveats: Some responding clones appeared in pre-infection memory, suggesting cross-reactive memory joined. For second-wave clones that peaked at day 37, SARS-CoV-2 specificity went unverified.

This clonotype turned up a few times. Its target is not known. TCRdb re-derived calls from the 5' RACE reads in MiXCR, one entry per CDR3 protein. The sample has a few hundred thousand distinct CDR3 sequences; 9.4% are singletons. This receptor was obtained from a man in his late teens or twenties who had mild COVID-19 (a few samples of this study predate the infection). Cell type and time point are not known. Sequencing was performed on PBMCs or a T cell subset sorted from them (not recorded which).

The DNA for the CDR3 is TGTGCCAGCAGCTTACAGGGGGGAGAGCAGTACTTC. Translation gives CASSLQGGEQYF. The chain uses TRBV5-6 and TRBJ2-7, with 8 bases fitting TRBD1. With V trimmed by 2 bases and J by 7 bases, 2 bases remained unmatched. Germline CDR1 is SGHDT and CDR2 is YYEEEE. The CDR3 covers 12 residues.